One TCR beta chain is described in this entry. Germline CDR1 and CDR2: MGHRA and YSYEKL. With V trimmed by 3 bases and J by 5 bases, 1 base remained unmatched. CDR3 length: 12 amino acids. Everyone who took part was roughly 18 to 89 years old, and they came from 20 to 25 US areas. This specimen comes from a study of blood T cell repertoires in COVID-19. Turning to the study itself: Specimens from acute and convalescent COVID-19 originated in the United States, Italy and Spain.

Assay used: immunoSEQ multiplex PCR; TCRdb lists only in-frame clones, some missing. Of approximately 440,000 clones in the sample, less than 95% are singletons; the top ten hold around 0.6%. The receptor was isolated from a man younger than 35 who had recovered from COVID-19. Source material: PBMCs or T cells enriched from blood (not recorded which). V is TRBV4-1 and J is TRBJ2-7; 7 nucleotides match TRBD2. For the CDR3, the DNA is TGCGCCAGCAGCCAGAGCGGGGACGAGCAGTACTTC. Translated: CASSQSGDEQYF.